The subject of this entry is one TCR beta chain. Its antigen is as yet unknown. It was autoimmune disease history or systemic immunosuppression that excluded patients. The sample originates from a study of OX40 agonist ivuxolimab in advanced cancers. Notes on the study in general: The average count of expanded clones was higher among CD8+ T cells than among CD4+. CD4+ and CD8+ T cells in blood underwent clonal expansion by week 6 at 0.1 to 3.0 mg/kg.

Clones were read by immunoSEQ multiplex PCR, and TCRdb kept only the in-frame ones, dropping some. Of about 83,000 clones in the sample, about 88% were seen once. The CDR3 covers 16 residues. From germline, CDR1 is SGHDT and CDR2 YYEEEE. The junction had 5 bases not matched to a gene; V was cut back by 0 bases and J by 8 bases. This TCR came from an adult with an advanced solid tumor such as melanoma, head and neck, liver or kidney cancer. The rearrangement uses TRBV5-6 and TRBJ2-3; 14 nucleotides agree with TRBD2. The sequencing here drew on CD4+ or CD8+ T cells sorted from blood, taken in a trial of the OX40 agonist ivuxolimab. CDR3 DNA: TGTGCCAGCAGCTTGGTGGGGACTAGCGGGAGACTTACGCAGTATTTT. It encodes CASSLVGTSGRLTQYF.